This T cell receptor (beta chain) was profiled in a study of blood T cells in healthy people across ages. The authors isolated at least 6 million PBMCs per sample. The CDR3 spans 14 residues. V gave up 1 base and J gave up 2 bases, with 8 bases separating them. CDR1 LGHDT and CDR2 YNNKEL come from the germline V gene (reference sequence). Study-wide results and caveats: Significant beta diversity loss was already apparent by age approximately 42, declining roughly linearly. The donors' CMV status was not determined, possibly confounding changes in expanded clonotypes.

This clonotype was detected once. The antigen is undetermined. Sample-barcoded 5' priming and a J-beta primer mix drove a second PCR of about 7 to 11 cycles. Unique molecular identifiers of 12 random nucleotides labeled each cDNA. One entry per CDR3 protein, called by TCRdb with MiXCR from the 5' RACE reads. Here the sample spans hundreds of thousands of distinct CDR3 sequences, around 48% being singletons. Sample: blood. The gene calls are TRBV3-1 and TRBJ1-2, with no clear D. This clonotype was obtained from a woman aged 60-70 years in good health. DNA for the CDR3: TGTGCCAGCAGCCAAGGGGAAGGGAACTATGGCTACACCTTC. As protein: CASSQGEGNYGYTF. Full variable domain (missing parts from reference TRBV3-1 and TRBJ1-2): DTAVSQTPKYLVTQMGNDKSIKCEQNLGHDTMYWYKQDSKKFLKIMFSYNNKELIINETVPNRFSPKSPDKAHLNLHINSLELGDSAVYFCASSQGEGNYGYTFGSGTRLTVV.